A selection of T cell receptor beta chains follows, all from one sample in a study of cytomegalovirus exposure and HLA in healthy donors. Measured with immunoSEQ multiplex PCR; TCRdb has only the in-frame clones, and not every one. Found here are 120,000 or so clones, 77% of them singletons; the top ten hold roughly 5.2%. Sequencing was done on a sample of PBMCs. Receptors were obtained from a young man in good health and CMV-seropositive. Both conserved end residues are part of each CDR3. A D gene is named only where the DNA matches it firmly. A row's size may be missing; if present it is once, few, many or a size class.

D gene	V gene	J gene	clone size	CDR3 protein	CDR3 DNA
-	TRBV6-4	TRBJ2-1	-	CASSKRGEGLKAISYNEQFF	TGTGCCAGCAGCAAGCGCGGGGAAGGCCTCAAAGCGATCTCCTACAATGAGCAGTTCTTC
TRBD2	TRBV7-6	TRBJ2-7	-	CASSLELAGHDEQYF	TGTGCCAGCAGCTTAGAATTAGCGGGACACGACGAGCAGTACTTC
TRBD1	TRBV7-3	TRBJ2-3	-	CASSRQGPDTQYF	TGTGCCAGCAGCAGACAGGGCCCAGATACGCAGTATTTT
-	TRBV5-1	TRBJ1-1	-	CASSYSGFPEAFF	TGCGCCAGCAGCTATAGCGGTTTTCCTGAAGCTTTCTTT
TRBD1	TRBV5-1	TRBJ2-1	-	CASSPGQSSYNEQFF	TGCGCCAGCAGCCCGGGACAGAGCTCCTACAATGAGCAGTTCTTC
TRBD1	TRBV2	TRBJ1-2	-	CAGKQGVDYGYTF	TGTGCCGGCAAACAGGGGGTGGACTATGGCTACACCTTC
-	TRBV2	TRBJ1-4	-	CASSATVGNEKLFF	TGTGCCAGCAGTGCGACAGTGGGTAATGAAAAACTGTTTTTT
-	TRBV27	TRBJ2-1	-	CASSLSVRVEQFF	TGTGCCAGCAGTTTGTCCGTCCGGGTTGAGCAGTTCTTC
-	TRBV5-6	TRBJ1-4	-	CASSRTPGDYEGQYEKLFF	TGTGCCAGCAGCAGAACCCCGGGGGACTACGAGGGACAATACGAAAAACTGTTTTTT
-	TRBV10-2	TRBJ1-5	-	CASTDRTLSNQPQHF	TGCGCCAGCACCGACAGGACCCTTAGCAATCAGCCCCAGCATTTT
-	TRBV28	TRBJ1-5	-	CASSLVSISNQPQHF	TGTGCCAGCAGTTTAGTTTCTATCAGCAATCAGCCCCAGCATTTT
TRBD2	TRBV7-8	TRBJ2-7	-	CASSFSGGPSYEQYF	TGTGCCAGCAGCTTTAGCGGGGGGCCTTCCTACGAGCAGTACTTC
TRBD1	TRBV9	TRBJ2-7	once	CASSPTGEPLYEQYF	TGTGCCAGCAGCCCGACAGGGGAACCGCTCTACGAGCAGTACTTC
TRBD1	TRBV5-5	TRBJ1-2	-	CASSTSDRGLNYGYTF	TGTGCCAGCAGCACATCTGACAGGGGATTAAACTATGGCTACACCTTC
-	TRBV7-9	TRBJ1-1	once	CASSTINTGNTEAFF	TGTGCCAGCAGCACAATCAATACAGGGAACACTGAAGCTTTCTTT
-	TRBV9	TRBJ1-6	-	CASSPTGQYNSPLHF	TGTGCCAGCAGCCCCACCGGACAGTATAATTCACCCCTCCACTTT
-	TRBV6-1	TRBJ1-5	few	CASSAQPGINQPQHF	TGTGCCAGCAGTGCCCAGCCGGGGATCAATCAGCCCCAGCATTTT
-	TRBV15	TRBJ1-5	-	CATAGGVKGNQPQHF	TGTGCCACCGCGGGGGGAGTTAAGGGCAATCAGCCCCAGCATTTT
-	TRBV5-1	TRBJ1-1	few	CASSLSSNTEAFF	TGCGCCAGCAGCTTGTCCTCGAACACTGAAGCTTTCTTT
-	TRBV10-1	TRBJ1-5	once	CASKKPGTPDSNQPQHF	TGCGCCAGTAAGAAGCCCGGGACACCGGACAGCAATCAGCCCCAGCATTTT
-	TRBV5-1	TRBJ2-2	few	CASSLGTATNTGELFF	TGCGCCAGCAGCTTGGGCACAGCAACGAACACCGGGGAGCTGTTTTTT
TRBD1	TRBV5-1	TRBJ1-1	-	CASSLAARQGPMNTEAFF	TGCGCCAGCAGCTTGGCCGCCCGACAGGGCCCAATGAACACTGAAGCTTTCTTT
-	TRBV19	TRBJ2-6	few	CASSYSGANVLTF	TGTGCCAGTAGTTACTCTGGGGCCAACGTCCTGACTTTC
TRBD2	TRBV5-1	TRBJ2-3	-	CASSLGGLAVATDTQYF	TGCGCCAGCAGCTTGGGGGGACTAGCGGTCGCTACAGATACGCAGTATTTT
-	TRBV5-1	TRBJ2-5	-	CASSSLLGSEETQYF	TGCGCCAGCAGCTCACTCCTAGGTAGCGAAGAGACCCAGTACTTC
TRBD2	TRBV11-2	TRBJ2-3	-	CASSSTSGGAHTQYF	TGTGCCAGCAGCTCCACTAGCGGGGGGGCCCATACGCAGTATTTT
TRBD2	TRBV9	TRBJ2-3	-	CASSLYFRASGSTDTQYF	TGTGCCAGCAGCCTCTATTTCCGGGCTAGCGGGAGTACAGATACGCAGTATTTT
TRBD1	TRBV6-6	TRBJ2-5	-	CASRTRDRPGEQYF	TGTGCCAGCAGGACGCGGGACAGGCCGGGGGAGCAGTACTTC
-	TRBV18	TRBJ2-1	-	CASSPRTPESSYNEQFF	TGTGCCAGCTCACCTCGGACTCCAGAAAGCTCCTACAATGAGCAGTTCTTC
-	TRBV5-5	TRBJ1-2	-	CASSARVLYGYTF	TGTGCCAGCAGCGCACGAGTTCTCTATGGCTACACCTTC
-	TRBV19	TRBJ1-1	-	CASSIGPMNTEAFF	TGTGCCAGTAGTATAGGGCCCATGAACACTGAAGCTTTCTTT
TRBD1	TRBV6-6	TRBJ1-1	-	CASRFTDRLNTEAFF	TGTGCCAGCAGGTTCACGGACAGGTTGAACACTGAGGCTTTCTTT
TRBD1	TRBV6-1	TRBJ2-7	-	CASSEGGQGSYEQYF	TGTGCCAGCAGTGAAGGGGGACAGGGGTCCTACGAGCAGTACTTC
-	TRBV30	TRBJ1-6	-	CAWTQEGGADNSPLHF	TGTGCCTGGACCCAGGAGGGAGGGGCAGATAATTCACCCCTCCACTTT
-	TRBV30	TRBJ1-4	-	CAWSSEGSTNEKLFF	TGTGCCTGGAGTAGTGAGGGCTCAACTAATGAAAAACTGTTTTTT
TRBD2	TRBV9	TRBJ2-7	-	CASSVELADYEQYF	TGTGCCAGCAGCGTAGAACTAGCGGATTACGAGCAGTACTTC
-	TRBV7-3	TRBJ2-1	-	CASSLGPRAAPNEQFF	TGTGCCAGCAGCTTAGGCCCCAGGGCCGCTCCCAATGAGCAGTTCTTC
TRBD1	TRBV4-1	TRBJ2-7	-	CASSQVLRGRTSYEQYF	TGCGCCAGCAGCCAGGTACTCAGGGGGCGCACGTCCTACGAGCAGTACTTC
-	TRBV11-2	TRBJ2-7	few	CASSLGTGGYEQYF	TGTGCCAGCAGCTTGGGGACCGGAGGGTACGAGCAGTACTTC
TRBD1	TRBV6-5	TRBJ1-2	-	CASRRTGVDYGYTF	TGTGCCAGCAGGAGGACAGGGGTAGACTATGGCTACACCTTC
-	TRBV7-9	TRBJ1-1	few	CASSFTGLTEAFF	TGTGCCAGCAGCTTTACGGGGTTGACTGAAGCTTTCTTT
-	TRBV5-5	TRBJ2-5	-	CASSFAAGLQETQYF	TGTGCCAGCAGCTTCGCGGCAGGACTCCAAGAGACCCAGTACTTC
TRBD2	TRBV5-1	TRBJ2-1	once	CASSGTSGSYNEQFF	TGCGCCAGCAGCGGGACTAGCGGGAGTTACAATGAGCAGTTCTTC
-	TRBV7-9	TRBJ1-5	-	CASSPGSGNQPQHF	TGTGCCAGCAGCCCGGGGAGCGGCAATCAGCCCCAGCATTTT
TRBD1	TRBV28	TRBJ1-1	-	CASRTQGAENTEAFF	TGTGCCAGCAGGACACAGGGGGCCGAGAACACTGAAGCTTTCTTT
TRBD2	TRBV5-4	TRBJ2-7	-	CASSPGGTRGEQYF	TGTGCCAGCAGCCCGGGGGGGACTAGGGGAGAGCAGTACTTC
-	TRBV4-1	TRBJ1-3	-	CASSHNRAISGNTIYF	TGCGCCAGCAGCCATAACAGGGCTATCTCTGGAAACACCATATATTTT
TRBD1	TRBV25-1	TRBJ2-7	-	CASSPLGTGGTYEQYF	TGTGCCAGCAGTCCACTCGGGACAGGGGGGACCTACGAGCAGTACTTC
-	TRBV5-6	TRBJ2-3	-	CASSLTATTDTQYF	TGTGCCAGCAGCTTGACAGCCACCACAGATACGCAGTATTTT